This T cell receptor beta chain was recovered during a study of Tregs in tolerant kidney transplant recipients. The CDR3 has 13 amino acids. V dropped 3 bases and J dropped 6; count of bases not matched to a gene: 4. Germline CDR1 SGHRS, CDR2 YFSETQ. Study conclusions and caveats: Nucleotide sequences could not be compared across some patients' samples due to primer changes. The most relevant donor-specific Treg TCRbeta repertoire apparently came from expansion with activated donor B cells. In tolerant patients, donor-specific Tregs outgrew total Tregs, suggesting antigen-driven expansion.

Comments on this clone: Its specificity is not known.

Sequencing was performed with immunoSEQ multiplex PCR; in TCRdb, only in-frame clones are kept and a portion is missing. The repertoire holds tens of thousands of clones, approximately 94% seen once, with 1.6% in the top ten. Recipients received nonmyeloablative bone marrow transplants from related graft donors, with transient mixed chimerism. Thawed PBMCs were FACS-sorted into unstimulated CD4+CD25+CD127- regulatory T cells, CD4+CD25- non-regulatory cells, CD4 and CD8 cells. The chain employs TRBV5-1 and TRBJ2-3, with 7 bases that match TRBD1. The sequence was collected from a human patient who received a combined kidney and bone marrow transplant. Some T cells may originate from the graft donor. The material sequenced was CD4+ T cells from blood (PBMCs), taken 12 months after the transplant. Here the CDR3 reads CASSSDREDTQYF. In DNA, the CDR3 is TGCGCCAGCAGCTCCGACAGGGAGGATACGCAGTATTTT.